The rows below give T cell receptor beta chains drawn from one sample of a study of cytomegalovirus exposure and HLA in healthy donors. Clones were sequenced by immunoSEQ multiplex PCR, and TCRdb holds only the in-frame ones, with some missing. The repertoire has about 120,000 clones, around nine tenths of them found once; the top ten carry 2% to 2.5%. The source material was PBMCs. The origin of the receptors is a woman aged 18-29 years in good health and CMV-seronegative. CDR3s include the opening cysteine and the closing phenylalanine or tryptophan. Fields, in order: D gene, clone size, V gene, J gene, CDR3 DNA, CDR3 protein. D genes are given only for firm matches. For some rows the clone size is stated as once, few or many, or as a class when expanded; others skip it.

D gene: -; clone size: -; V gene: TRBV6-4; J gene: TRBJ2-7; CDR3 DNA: TGTGCCAGCAGTGACTCACTTTACGGGACACTAACGACGGGCGAGCAGTACTTC; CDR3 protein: CASSDSLYGTLTTGEQYF
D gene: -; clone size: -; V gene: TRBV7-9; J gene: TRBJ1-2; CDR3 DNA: TGTGCCAGCAGCTGGACACCGACTAACTATGGCTACACCTTC; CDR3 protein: CASSWTPTNYGYTF
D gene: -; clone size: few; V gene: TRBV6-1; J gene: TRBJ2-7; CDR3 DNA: TGTGCCAGCAGTGAAGGCGGGGTCTCCTACGAGCAGTACTTC; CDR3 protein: CASSEGGVSYEQYF
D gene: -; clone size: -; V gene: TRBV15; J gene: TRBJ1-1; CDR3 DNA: TGTGCCACCAGCAGAGATAGGGGCATGAACACTGAAGCTTTCTTT; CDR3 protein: CATSRDRGMNTEAFF
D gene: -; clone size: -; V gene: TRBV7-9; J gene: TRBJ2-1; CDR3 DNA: TGTGCCAGCAGTTCAACACCTTACAATGAGCAGTTCTTC; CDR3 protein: CASSSTPYNEQFF
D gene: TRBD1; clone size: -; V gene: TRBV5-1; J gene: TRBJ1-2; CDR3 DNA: TGCGCCAGCAGCTGGACAGGTCGTGAAGGCTACACCTTC; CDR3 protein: CASSWTGREGYTF
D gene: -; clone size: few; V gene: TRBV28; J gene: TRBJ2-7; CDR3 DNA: TGTGCCAGCGGCATCAGCTCCTACGAGCAGTACTTC; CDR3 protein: CASGISSYEQYF
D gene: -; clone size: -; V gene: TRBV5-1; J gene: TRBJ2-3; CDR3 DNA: TGCGCCAGCAGCTTGCAAGGCCGTAGGGGTAGCACAGATACGCAGTATTTT; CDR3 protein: CASSLQGRRGSTDTQYF
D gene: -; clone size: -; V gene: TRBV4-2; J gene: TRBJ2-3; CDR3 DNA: TGTGCCAGCAGCCAAGATTTTGAGCGGGTCCTCGCAGATACGCAGTATTTT; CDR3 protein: CASSQDFERVLADTQYF
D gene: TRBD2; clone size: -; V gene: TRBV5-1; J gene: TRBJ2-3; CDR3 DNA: TGCGCCAGCAAGACGGGAGGGCCCACAGATACGCAGTATTTT; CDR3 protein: CASKTGGPTDTQYF
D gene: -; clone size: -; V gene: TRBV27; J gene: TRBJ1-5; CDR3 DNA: TGTGCCAGCAGTCCCGCCGGGGGTATTCAGCCCCAGCATTTT; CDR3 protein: CASSPAGGIQPQHF
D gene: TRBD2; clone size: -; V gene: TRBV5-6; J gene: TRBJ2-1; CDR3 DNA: TGTGCCAGCAGCTTGGCAGGACTAGCCCCGTGGAATGAGCAGTTCTTC; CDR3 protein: CASSLAGLAPWNEQFF
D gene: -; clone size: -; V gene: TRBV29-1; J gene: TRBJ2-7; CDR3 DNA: TGCAGCGTGAAAGACAGCTCCTACGAGCAGTACTTC; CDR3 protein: CSVKDSSYEQYF
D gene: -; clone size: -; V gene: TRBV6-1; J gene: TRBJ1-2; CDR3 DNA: TGTGCCAGCAGGCGAGATTTTAACTATGGCTACACCTTC; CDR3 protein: CASRRDFNYGYTF
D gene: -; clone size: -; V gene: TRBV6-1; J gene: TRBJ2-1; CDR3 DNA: TGTGCCAGTGGGCCAAGCTCCTACAATGAGCAGTTCTTC; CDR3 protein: CASGPSSYNEQFF
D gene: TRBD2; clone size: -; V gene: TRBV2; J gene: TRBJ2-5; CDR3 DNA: TGTGCCAGCAGTGAATCGTCCCTAGCGGGGGGATCCCAAGAGACCCAGTACTTC; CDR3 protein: CASSESSLAGGSQETQYF
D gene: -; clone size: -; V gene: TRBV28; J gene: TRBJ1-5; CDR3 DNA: TGTGCCAGCAGTTCACCTATAGGGGCCTCCGATCAGCCCCAGCATTTT; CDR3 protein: CASSSPIGASDQPQHF
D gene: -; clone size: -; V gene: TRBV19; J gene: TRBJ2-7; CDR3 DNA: TGTGCCAGTAGTAAAGAGGGGGGGCTTCGGAACGAGCAGTACTTC; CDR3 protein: CASSKEGGLRNEQYF
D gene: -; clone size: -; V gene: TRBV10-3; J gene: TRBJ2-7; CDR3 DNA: TGTGCCATCAGTGATTCCCTAGCCGGGGGCTACGAGCAGTACTTC; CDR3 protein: CAISDSLAGGYEQYF
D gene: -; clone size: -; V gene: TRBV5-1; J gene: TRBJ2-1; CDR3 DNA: TGCGCCAGCAGCCTAACCCCGAGCCCGGGGAATGAGCAGTTCTTC; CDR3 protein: CASSLTPSPGNEQFF
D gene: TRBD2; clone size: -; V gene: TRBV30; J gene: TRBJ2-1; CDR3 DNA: TGTGCCTGGGCTAGCGGGTCCTACAATGAGCAGTTCTTC; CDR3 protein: CAWASGSYNEQFF
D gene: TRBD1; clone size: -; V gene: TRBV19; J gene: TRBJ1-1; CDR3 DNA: TGTGCCAGTAGAGACAGGGGGCGTTACACTGAAGCTTTCTTT; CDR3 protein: CASRDRGRYTEAFF
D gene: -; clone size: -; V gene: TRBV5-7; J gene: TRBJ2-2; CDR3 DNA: TGTGCCAGCAGCTTCCTCGCTAGCAAGGGCACCGGGGAGCTGTTTTTT; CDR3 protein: CASSFLASKGTGELFF
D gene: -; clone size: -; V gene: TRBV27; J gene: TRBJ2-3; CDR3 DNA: TGTGCCAGCAGTCCTCAGGGACTTGGCACAGATACGCAGTATTTT; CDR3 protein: CASSPQGLGTDTQYF
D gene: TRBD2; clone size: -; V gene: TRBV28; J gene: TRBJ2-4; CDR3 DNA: TGTGCCAGCAGTTCCTACCGGGAGGGGAACATTCAGTACTTC; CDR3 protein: CASSSYREGNIQYF
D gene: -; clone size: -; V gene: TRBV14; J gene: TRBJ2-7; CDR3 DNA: TGTGCCAGCAGCGACATCAGGGTCTCCTACGAGCAGTACTTC; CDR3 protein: CASSDIRVSYEQYF
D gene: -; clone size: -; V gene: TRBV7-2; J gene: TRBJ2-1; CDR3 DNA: TGTGCCAGCAGCTCTCCGGGACTCCACAATGAGCAGTTCTTC; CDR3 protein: CASSSPGLHNEQFF
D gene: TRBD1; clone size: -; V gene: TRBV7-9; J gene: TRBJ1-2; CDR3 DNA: TGTGCCAGCAGCATGACAGGGGTAGGAGGCTACACCTTC; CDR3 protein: CASSMTGVGGYTF
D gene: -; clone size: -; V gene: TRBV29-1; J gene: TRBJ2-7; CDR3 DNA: TGCAGCGTTGCAAGCAGGGCTGGGGGGTACGAGCAGTACTTC; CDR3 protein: CSVASRAGGYEQYF
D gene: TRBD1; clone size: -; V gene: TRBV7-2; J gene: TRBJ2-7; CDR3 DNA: TGTGCCAGCAGCCCCACGTTTGGGCAGGGGGTCCCATACGAGCAGTACTTC; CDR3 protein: CASSPTFGQGVPYEQYF
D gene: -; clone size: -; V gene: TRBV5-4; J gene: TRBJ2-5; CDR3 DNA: TGTGCCAGTCAAGGGGTAACCCAAGAGACCCAGTACTTC; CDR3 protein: CASQGVTQETQYF
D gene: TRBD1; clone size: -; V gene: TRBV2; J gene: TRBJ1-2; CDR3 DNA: TGTGCCAGCAGCGAGGGACAGGGGGGCGGCTACACCTTC; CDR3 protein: CASSEGQGGGYTF
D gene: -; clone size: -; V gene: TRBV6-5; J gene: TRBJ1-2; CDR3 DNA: TGTGCCAGCAGTTACTCGGGCAGGGGATATGGCTACACCTTC; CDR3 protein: CASSYSGRGYGYTF
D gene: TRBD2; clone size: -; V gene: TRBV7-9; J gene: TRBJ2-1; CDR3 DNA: TGTGCCAGCAGCACCGGACCGGGACTAGCGGGGCCGGGGGAGCAGTTCTTC; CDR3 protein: CASSTGPGLAGPGEQFF
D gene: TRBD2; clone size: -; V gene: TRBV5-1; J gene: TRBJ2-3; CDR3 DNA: TGCGCCAGCAGCGTAGCGGGAGAGACGGCAGATACGCAGTATTTT; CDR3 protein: CASSVAGETADTQYF
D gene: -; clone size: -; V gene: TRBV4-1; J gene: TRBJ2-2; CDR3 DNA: TGCGCCAGCAGCCAAGCGCGGGGGCTCCCGAACACCGGGGAGCTGTTTTTT; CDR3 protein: CASSQARGLPNTGELFF
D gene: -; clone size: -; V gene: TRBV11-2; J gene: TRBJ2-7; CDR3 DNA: TGTGCCAGCAGCTTATATAGCGGAAGCTCCTACGAGCAGTACTTC; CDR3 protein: CASSLYSGSSYEQYF
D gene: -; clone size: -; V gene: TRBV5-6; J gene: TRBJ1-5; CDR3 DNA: TGTGCCAGCAGCTCCCGGACAGAGTATTTCAATCAGCCCCAGCATTTT; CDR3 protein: CASSSRTEYFNQPQHF
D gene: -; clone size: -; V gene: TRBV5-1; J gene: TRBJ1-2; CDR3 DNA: TGCGCCAGCAGCGGAGGGCTCTTTGAAGGCTACACCTTC; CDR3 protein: CASSGGLFEGYTF
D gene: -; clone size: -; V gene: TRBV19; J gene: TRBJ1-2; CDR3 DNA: TGTGCCACCGGACAGCTTTCCTATGGCTACACCTTC; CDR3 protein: CATGQLSYGYTF
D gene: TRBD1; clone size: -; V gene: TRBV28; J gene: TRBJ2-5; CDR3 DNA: TGTGCCAGCAGTTTATCGACAGGGGTTGGAACCCAGTACTTC; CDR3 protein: CASSLSTGVGTQYF
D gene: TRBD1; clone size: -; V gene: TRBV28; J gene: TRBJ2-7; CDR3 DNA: TGTGCCAGCAGTTACAGGGGCGTATTCGAGCAGTACTTC; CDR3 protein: CASSYRGVFEQYF
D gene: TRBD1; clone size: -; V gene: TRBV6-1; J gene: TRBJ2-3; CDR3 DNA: TGTGCCAGCATCGGACAGGGGATAGATACGCAGTATTTT; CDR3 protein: CASIGQGIDTQYF
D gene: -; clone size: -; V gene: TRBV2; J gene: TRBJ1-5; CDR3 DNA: TGTGCCAGCAGTCCACAGGGATATCAGCCCCAGCATTTT; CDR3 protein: CASSPQGYQPQHF
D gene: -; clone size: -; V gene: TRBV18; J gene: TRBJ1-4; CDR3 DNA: TGTGCCAGCTCACCACAAGGGAGAGATAATGAAAAACTGTTTTTT; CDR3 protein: CASSPQGRDNEKLFF
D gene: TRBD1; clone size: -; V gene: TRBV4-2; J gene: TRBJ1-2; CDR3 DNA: TGTGCCAGCAGCCAGGGGGGGGGACAGGGCAACTATGGCTACACCTTC; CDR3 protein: CASSQGGGQGNYGYTF
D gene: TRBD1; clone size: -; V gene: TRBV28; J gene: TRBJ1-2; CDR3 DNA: TGTGCCAGTCACCAGGGGGTTGATGGCTACACCTTC; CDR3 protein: CASHQGVDGYTF
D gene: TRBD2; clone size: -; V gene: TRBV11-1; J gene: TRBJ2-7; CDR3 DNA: TGTGCCAGCAGTTACGCCGGGACTAGCTACGAGCAGTACTTC; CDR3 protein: CASSYAGTSYEQYF
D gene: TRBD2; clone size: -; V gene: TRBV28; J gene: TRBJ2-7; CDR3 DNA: TGTGCCAGCAGTTCAGCGGGAGGCGACGAGCAGTACTTC; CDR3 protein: CASSSAGGDEQYF
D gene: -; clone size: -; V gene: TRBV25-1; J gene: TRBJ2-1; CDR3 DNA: TGTGCCAGCAGTGAATATATACAGGGAGACAATGAGCAGTTCTTC; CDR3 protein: CASSEYIQGDNEQFF
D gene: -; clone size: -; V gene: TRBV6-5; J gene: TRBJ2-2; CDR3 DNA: TGTGCCAGCAGAGCGAGCGACTACCACACCGGGGAGCTGTTTTTT; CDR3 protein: CASRASDYHTGELFF
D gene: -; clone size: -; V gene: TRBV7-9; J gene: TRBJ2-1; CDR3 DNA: TGTGCCAGCAGGAGTCGCGGAGCGGACCGGGCGGACCATGAGCAGTTCTTC; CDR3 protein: CASRSRGADRADHEQFF
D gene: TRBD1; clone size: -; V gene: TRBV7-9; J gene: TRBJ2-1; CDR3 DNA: TGTGCCATCGACCACGGACAGGGGGCCTACAATGAGCAGTTCTTC; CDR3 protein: CAIDHGQGAYNEQFF
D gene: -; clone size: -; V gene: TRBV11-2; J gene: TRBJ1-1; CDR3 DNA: TGTGCCAGCAGCTTAGACGAGGGAGGGGGCACTGAAGCTTTCTTT; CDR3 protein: CASSLDEGGGTEAFF
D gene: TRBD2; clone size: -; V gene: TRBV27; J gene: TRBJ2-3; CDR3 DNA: TGTGCCAGCAGCATCCGAGGCGGGAGGACAGATACGCAGTATTTT; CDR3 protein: CASSIRGGRTDTQYF
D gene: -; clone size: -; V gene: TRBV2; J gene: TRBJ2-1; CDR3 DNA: TGTGCCAGCGGCACTCCTAGCTCCTACAATGAGCAGTTCTTC; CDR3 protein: CASGTPSSYNEQFF
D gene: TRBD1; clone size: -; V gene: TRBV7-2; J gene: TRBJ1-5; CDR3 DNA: TGTGCCAGCAGCCCGAGTCCAGGGGGCAGGCAGCCCCAGCATTTT; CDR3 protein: CASSPSPGGRQPQHF
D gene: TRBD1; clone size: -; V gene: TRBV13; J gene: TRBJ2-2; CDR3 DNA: TGTGCCAGCACACAAGGGGGCTCTCACACCGGGGAGCTGTTTTTT; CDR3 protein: CASTQGGSHTGELFF